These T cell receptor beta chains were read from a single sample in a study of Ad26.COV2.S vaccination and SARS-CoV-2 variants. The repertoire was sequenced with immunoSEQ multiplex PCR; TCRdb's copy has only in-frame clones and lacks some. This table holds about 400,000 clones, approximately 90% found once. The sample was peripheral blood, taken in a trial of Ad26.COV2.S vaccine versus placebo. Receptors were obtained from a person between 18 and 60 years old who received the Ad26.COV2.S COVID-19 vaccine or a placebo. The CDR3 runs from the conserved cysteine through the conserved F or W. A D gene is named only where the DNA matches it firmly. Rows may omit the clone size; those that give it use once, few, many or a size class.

CDR3nt: TGTGCCAGCAGCTTAAGGGGGGCGGGCAGTACCTACGAGCAGTACTTC
CDR3aa: CASSLRGAGSTYEQYF
j_gene: TRBJ2-7
v_gene: TRBV7-8
d_gene: -
abundance: -

CDR3nt: TGTGCCAGCAGTGGCGGGACCTCCTACAATGAGCAGTTCTTC
CDR3aa: CASSGGTSYNEQFF
j_gene: TRBJ2-1
v_gene: TRBV9
d_gene: -
abundance: -

CDR3nt: TGTGCCACCAGTGCAAATGGACAGTTCCCCTATGGCTACACCTTC
CDR3aa: CATSANGQFPYGYTF
j_gene: TRBJ1-2
v_gene: TRBV24-1
d_gene: -
abundance: -

CDR3nt: TGTGCCACCAGCAGAGGCCGTAATCAGCCCCAGCATTTT
CDR3aa: CATSRGRNQPQHF
j_gene: TRBJ1-5
v_gene: TRBV15
d_gene: -
abundance: -

CDR3nt: TGTGCCAGCTCACCTGGGACTAATGAAAAACTGTTTTTT
CDR3aa: CASSPGTNEKLFF
j_gene: TRBJ1-4
v_gene: TRBV18
d_gene: -
abundance: -

CDR3nt: TGTGCCAGCAGTTTCGGGGATACGCAGTATTTT
CDR3aa: CASSFGDTQYF
j_gene: TRBJ2-3
v_gene: TRBV6-1
d_gene: -
abundance: -

CDR3nt: TGTGCCAGCAGCTTGGACGGATACTCCTACGAGCAGTACTTC
CDR3aa: CASSLDGYSYEQYF
j_gene: TRBJ2-7
v_gene: TRBV5-4
d_gene: -
abundance: few

CDR3nt: TGTGCCAGCAGCCGCGCCGTTCCGGGACTAGCGGGGATAACCTACGAGCAGTACTTC
CDR3aa: CASSRAVPGLAGITYEQYF
j_gene: TRBJ2-7
v_gene: TRBV7-2
d_gene: TRBD2
abundance: -

CDR3nt: TGCGCCAGCAGCTGGAGGGCCCCATTAGAATACACCGGGGAGCTGTTTTTT
CDR3aa: CASSWRAPLEYTGELFF
j_gene: TRBJ2-2
v_gene: TRBV4-1
d_gene: -
abundance: once

CDR3nt: TGTGCCAGCACCCAAGGGGGCCACACCGGGGAGCTGTTTTTT
CDR3aa: CASTQGGHTGELFF
j_gene: TRBJ2-2
v_gene: TRBV7-9
d_gene: TRBD1
abundance: -

CDR3nt: TGTGCCAGCAGTCCGGACTGGACCTATGGCTACACCTTC
CDR3aa: CASSPDWTYGYTF
j_gene: TRBJ1-2
v_gene: TRBV6-2/TRBV6-3
d_gene: -
abundance: -

CDR3nt: TGTGCCAGTAGTATAGGAAGTCCCCCGATGACTACGGGCTACACCTTC
CDR3aa: CASSIGSPPMTTGYTF
j_gene: TRBJ1-2
v_gene: TRBV19
d_gene: -
abundance: -

CDR3nt: TGTGCCAGCAGCCGTCGGACAGGGCGGGCTTTGGACACTGAAGCTTTCTTT
CDR3aa: CASSRRTGRALDTEAFF
j_gene: TRBJ1-1
v_gene: TRBV7-2
d_gene: TRBD1
abundance: -

CDR3nt: TGTGCCGGAAGACAGAATAATTCACCCCTCCACTTT
CDR3aa: CAGRQNNSPLHF
j_gene: TRBJ1-6
v_gene: TRBV7-2
d_gene: -
abundance: -

CDR3nt: TGTGCCAGCAGCTGGGGACAGGGGAATGAAAAACTGTTTTTT
CDR3aa: CASSWGQGNEKLFF
j_gene: TRBJ1-4
v_gene: TRBV7-9
d_gene: TRBD1
abundance: -

CDR3nt: TGCGCCAGCAGCCTTTATATAGCGGGGGGCCTACTAGGAGACACCGGGGAGCTGTTTTTT
CDR3aa: CASSLYIAGGLLGDTGELFF
j_gene: TRBJ2-2
v_gene: TRBV4-3
d_gene: TRBD2
abundance: -

CDR3nt: TGTGCCAGCAGCCCACGATTAAATGAAAAACTGTTTTTT
CDR3aa: CASSPRLNEKLFF
j_gene: TRBJ1-4
v_gene: TRBV14
d_gene: -
abundance: -